This entry lists 5 T cell receptor beta chains sequenced from one sample in a study of blood T cell repertoires in COVID-19. Clones were read by immunoSEQ multiplex PCR, and TCRdb kept only the in-frame ones, dropping some. In the table there are 95,000 to 110,000 clones, 80% of which are singletons. The specimen was peripheral blood. These receptor sequences come from a man aged 65 to 79 with acute or convalescent COVID-19.

The rearrangement uses TRBV7-2 and TRBJ1-2, with a possible D match to TRBD1 (5 bases). The CDR3 covers 15 residues. Germline CDR1 SGHTA, CDR2 FQGNSA. Trimming pared 5 bases from V and 3 bases from J, leaving 16 bases between. The CDR3 here is CASSPSGGAYYGYTF. CDR3 DNA: TGTGCCAGCAGCCCAAGCGGGGGAGCCTACTATGGCTACACCTTC.

This clone was counted once. The J gene is TRBJ1-1, the V gene TRBV6-5; D gene uncertain. V was cut by 9 bases and J by 1 base, with 9 bases left in between. CDR3 length equals 12 residues. Germline V gene lookup returns CDR1 MNHEY and CDR2 SVGAGI. The CDR3 sequence: CASKPENTEAFF. The CDR3 DNA is TGTGCCAGTAAACCAGAGAACACTGAAGCTTTCTTT.

The chain recombines TRBV5-8 with TRBJ1-2; 10 bases agree with TRBD1. The CDR3 is 16 amino acids. Germline values: CDR1 SGHTS, CDR2 YDEGEE. V shed 4 bases, J shed 4 bases, and the junction held 10 bases outside the gene matches. The CDR3: CASSPSGTGDVYGYTF. For the CDR3, the DNA is TGTGCCAGCAGCCCATCCGGGACAGGGGACGTCTATGGCTACACCTTC.

The chain uses TRBV6-1 and TRBJ1-5, with 8 bases that match TRBD1. Germline lookup yields CDR1 MNHNS and CDR2 SASEGT. The J segment lost 4 bases and the V segment lost 0 bases, leaving 14 bases of the junction unmatched. This CDR3 region has 19 residues. The CDR3 loop reads CASSEAVGSGTGRNQPQHF. CDR3 DNA: TGTGCCAGCAGTGAAGCGGTCGGGTCTGGGACAGGTAGAAATCAGCCCCAGCATTTT.

This sequence joins TRBV7-9 and TRBJ2-1; D call uncertain. Trimming took 1 base from V and 1 from J, leaving 8 bases between them. The CDR3 is made up of 15 amino acids. The germline V gene encodes CDR1 SEHNR and CDR2 FQNEAQ (reference sequence). CDR3 DNA: TGTGCCAGCAGCTTAGTTAGTGGTTCCTACAATGAGCAGTTCTTC. Amino acids: CASSLVSGSYNEQFF. Based on the CDR3 plus reference TRBV7-9 and TRBJ2-1, the full variable domain is DTGVSQNPRHKITKRGQNVTFRCDPISEHNRLYWYRQTLGQGPEFLTYFQNEAQLEKSRLLSDRFSAERPKGSFSTLEIQRTEQGDSAMYLCASSLVSGSYNEQFFGPGTRLTVL.